A selection of T cell receptor beta chains follows, all from one sample in a study of cytomegalovirus exposure and HLA in healthy donors. TCRdb's copy holds only in-frame clones and misses some; the assay was immunoSEQ multiplex PCR. The data show 100,000 to 150,000 clones, roughly 80% seen once. Sequencing was done on a sample of PBMCs. Source of these receptors: a man in his forties or fifties in good health and CMV-seronegative. CDR3s include the opening cysteine and the closing phenylalanine or tryptophan. For some rows the clone size is stated as once, few or many, or as a class when expanded; others skip it.

j_gene | v_gene | abundance | CDR3aa
TRBJ2-5 | TRBV2 | few | CASSAGTKQETQYF
TRBJ1-5 | TRBV19 | NA | CASSNQRQGNQPQHF
TRBJ2-7 | TRBV5-1 | NA | CASSLGAGGLSYEQYF
TRBJ2-2 | TRBV9 | NA | CASSVAGGTGELFF
TRBJ2-7 | TRBV11-2 | NA | CASTIHVQGKYEQYF
TRBJ1-1 | TRBV30 | once | CAWSQGGRGGTEAFF
TRBJ2-1 | TRBV6-1 | NA | CASPGPADEQFF
TRBJ1-5 | TRBV19 | NA | CASSRQGQPQHF
TRBJ2-5 | TRBV19 | NA | CASRTQGNSVETQYF
TRBJ2-5 | TRBV7-3 | few | CASSLGGAGETQYF
TRBJ1-1 | TRBV5-1 | few | CASSPVPDRYGGFEAFF
TRBJ2-7 | TRBV27 | NA | CASSFPGQGIYEQYF
TRBJ2-2 | TRBV28 | once | CASSYRGTGELFF
TRBJ1-5 | TRBV18 | few | CASSQQRTEHQPQHF
TRBJ2-2 | TRBV7-6 | NA | CASSRPAGLATGELFF
TRBJ1-6 | TRBV28 | NA | CASRGQGYNSPLHF
TRBJ1-1 | TRBV19 | NA | CASTYQNTEAFF
TRBJ2-4 | TRBV2 | NA | CASSEEVGGLPGIFQYF
TRBJ1-2 | TRBV5-6 | NA | CASSLAGSEVYGYTF
TRBJ2-7 | TRBV21-1 | NA | CASSTDRGRGSYEQYF
TRBJ2-5 | TRBV7-6 | NA | CASSDGGHGETQYF
TRBJ2-7 | TRBV14 | NA | CASSQVWRDEQYF
TRBJ1-1 | TRBV5-1 | NA | CASSSPGGTEAFF
TRBJ1-4 | TRBV7-9 | few | CASSSQGANEKLFF